The entry that follows covers one TCR beta chain sequence. This clone was found once. Its antigen is unknown. No base quality information exists; no much larger clone differs at one position. TCRbeta CDR3 regions were amplified from genomic DNA using the immunoSEQ Assay, a bias-controlled multiplex PCR. The paper's data handling went like this. Nucleated cell counts per sample were estimated from amplification of reference gene primers within the assay. To quantify the absolute abundance of each unique TCRbeta CDR3 rearrangement, sequence reads were collapsed and filtered. For each sample, productive Simpson clonality was calculated by taking the square root of Simpson's diversity index across productive rearrangements. TCRdb holds this immuneACCESS table with in-frame rearrangements only. Some clones are missing; in checked studies, unresolved V genes explain under half, and the rest has no known cause. The V and J calls and clone size are taken from that table; D and trimming were inferred from the DNA. In all, the sample holds a few hundred thousand clones, and around 88% of those were seen once. The top ten hold 1.5% to 2% of the sample.

In Seattle, one collaborating source enrolled patients while the infection was active and tracked those patients longitudinally over the course of disease. Whole blood was collected in K2EDTA tubes by collaborating institutions according to the institutions' own protocols. For TCRbeta analysis, collaborator samples were shipped as frozen whole blood, as isolated PBMCs, or as DNA extracted from either sample type. The source of the sample is a study of blood T cell repertoires in COVID-19 (dated by TCRdb to 2018 to 2021). General notes on the study: The collaborator samples originated in the United States, Italy and Spain and spanned the acute and convalescent phases of COVID-19. The material from the prospective study consisted of cDNA or gDNA derived from T cells, B-cell-depleted T cells, or PBMCs. Deeply sampled blood TCRbeta repertoires from subjects exposed to, actively infected with, or recovered from COVID-19 were included in the dataset. The repertoires were released in a freely available public database meant as a resource for research on the immune response to SARS-CoV-2. The samples were drawn from two sources: the first 160 participants of the ongoing ImmuneRACE study, and 950 to 1,500 subjects contributed by 6 global collaborators. Nearly every sample came with metadata listing a de-identified subject ID, COVID-19 status, age in years and sex. Where HLA class I and class II types were available, the types were taken from metadata supplied by the sample provider, not from assay-based typing. Study-wide findings and limitations: The amount of clinical and demographic metadata varied by source and participant and was provided uncurated.

The cysteine opens and the phenylalanine closes a CDR3 of 15 amino acids. Only the CDR3 DNA stays, 45 bases, in frame from base 1. Trimming takes 2 bases off V and 7 bases off J; junction bases not matched to a gene: 4. CDR1 SGHRS and CDR2 YFSETQ are derived from the germline V gene. The specimen sequenced was peripheral blood. This chain is built from TRBV5-1 and TRBJ2-1, and 12 bases in between align with TRBD2. The sequence derives from a woman in her 30s with COVID-19, enrolled during active disease. The CDR3 is CASSFAGLAGNEQFF. The DNA sequence follows: TGCGCCAGCAGCTTTGCAGGACTAGCGGGAAATGAGCAGTTCTTC. Full variable domain (CDR3 extended with the reference TRBV5-1 and TRBJ2-1 proteins): KAGVTQTPRYLIKTRGQQVTLSCSPISGHRSVSWYQQTPGQGLQFLFEYFSETQRNKGNFPGRFSGRQFSNSRSEMNVSTLELGDSALYLCASSFAGLAGNEQFFGPGTRLTVL.